Given below is one T cell receptor (beta chain) in context. This record comes from a study of blood T cell repertoires in COVID-19. Across the whole study: Sites across the United States, Italy and Spain contributed samples from acute and convalescent COVID-19.

Methods used by the authors: Amplified reference gene primers provided the basis for estimating nucleated cell counts. Clones were sequenced by immunoSEQ multiplex PCR, and TCRdb holds only the in-frame ones, with some missing. That table supplies the V and J calls and clone size; D and trimming were determined from the DNA. The data hold a few hundred thousand clones, with just over 90% observed a single time. Individuals in the exposed group had encountered a COVID-19 case within 2 weeks preceding study entry. In germline, CDR1 is SGHDN, CDR2 FVKESK. The CDR3 extends over 15 amino acids. Trimming removed 0 bases at V and 4 bases at J, with 10 bases between.

The receptor's source is a woman aged 35 to 49 who had been exposed to COVID-19. The chain carries TRBV14 and TRBJ2-1; D ambiguous. Material: PBMCs or T cells enriched from blood (not recorded which). This chain's CDR3 is CASSQEAARYNEQFF. For the CDR3, the DNA is TGTGCCAGCAGCCAAGAGGCAGCTAGATACAATGAGCAGTTCTTC.